This T cell receptor beta chain was sequenced for a study of blood T cell repertoires in COVID-19. TCRdb's table, derived via immunoSEQ multiplex PCR, lists solely in-frame clones and lacks some. The table shows 300,000 to 450,000 clones, with around 87% occurring only once. The CDR3 runs 14 residues. The V end lost 2 bases, the J end lost 0 bases, and 6 bases lay between the germline ends. Germline V lookup: CDR1 SGHTA, CDR2 FQGNSA. The TCR comes from a woman between 55 and 75 years old with COVID-19, enrolled during active disease. What was sequenced was peripheral blood. V and J are TRBV7-2 and TRBJ2-3; D is perhaps TRBD2 (5 bases). CDR3 region: CASSLTGSTDTQYF. The CDR3 DNA follows: TGTGCCAGCAGCTTAACGGGGAGCACAGATACGCAGTATTTT.